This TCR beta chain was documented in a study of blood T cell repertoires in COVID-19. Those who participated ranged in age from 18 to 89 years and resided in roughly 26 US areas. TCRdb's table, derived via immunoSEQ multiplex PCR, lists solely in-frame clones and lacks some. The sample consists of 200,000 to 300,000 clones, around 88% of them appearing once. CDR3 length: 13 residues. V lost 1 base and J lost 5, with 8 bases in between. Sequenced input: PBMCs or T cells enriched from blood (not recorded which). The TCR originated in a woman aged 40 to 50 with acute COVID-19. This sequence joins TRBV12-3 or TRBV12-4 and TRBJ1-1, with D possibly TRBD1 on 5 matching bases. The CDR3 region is CASSLVAGTEAFF. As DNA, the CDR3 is TGTGCCAGCAGTTTAGTCGCAGGGACTGAAGCTTTCTTT.